These 5 T cell receptor beta chains were sequenced from one sample in a study of blood T cell repertoires in COVID-19. Assay used: immunoSEQ multiplex PCR; TCRdb lists only in-frame clones, some missing. This table holds 450,000 to 500,000 clones, approximately 85% found once. Specimen: peripheral blood. These receptors originate from a human donor in a cohort sampled during active COVID-19.

The V call is TRBV27, the J call TRBJ1-6, with D possibly matching TRBD1 (5 bases). Trimming shortened V by 3 bases and J by 5 bases, and 14 bases separated the two germline ends. Germline CDR1 and CDR2: MNHEY and SMNVEV (reference sequence). There are 16 residues in the CDR3. The CDR3: CASSFRSVRDNSPLHF. The DNA of the CDR3 is TGTGCCAGCAGTTTCAGGTCTGTCAGGGATAATTCACCCCTCCACTTT.

CDR3 residues: CASSEAGSAKVGGEQYF. The CDR3 DNA follows: TGTGCCAGCAGTGAAGCAGGAAGCGCAAAGGTAGGCGGCGAGCAGTACTTC. The chain couples TRBV6-1 to TRBJ2-7; D is uncertain. This CDR3 has 17 residues. V was shortened by 0 bases and J by 6 bases, with 21 bases between the two germline ends. Germline V gene sequence: CDR1 MNHNS, CDR2 SASEGT.

The chain recombines TRBV12-5 with TRBJ1-2; D call uncertain. Between the trimmed V and J ends, which lost 5 bases and 3 bases, there was a span of 13 bases. CDR1 and CDR2 (germline): LGHNT, FRNRAP. The CDR3 has 14 amino acids. CDR3 nucleotide sequence: TGTGCTAGTGGTACCGAGGGTCTCCACTATGGCTACACCTTC. Translating it yields CASGTEGLHYGYTF. The whole variable domain, filled in from reference TRBV12-5 and TRBJ1-2, reads DARVTQTPRHKVTEMGQEVTMRCQPILGHNTVFWYRQTMMQGLELLAYFRNRAPLDDSGMPKDRFSAEMPDATLATLKIQPSEPRDSAVYFCASGTEGLHYGYTFGSGTRLTVV.

The table lists this clone with a few counts. The V gene is TRBV28, the J gene TRBJ1-1; 12 nucleotides match TRBD1. The CDR3 spans 16 residues. Germline loops: CDR1 MDHEN, CDR2 SYDVKM. Trimming cost V 6 bases and J 3 bases; bases outside gene matches: 8. CDR3 coding DNA: TGTGCCAGCAGGGGACAGGGGGCGGGTTGGGACACTGAAGCTTTCTTT. This sequence encodes CASRGQGAGWDTEAFF.

The chain links TRBV9 to TRBJ2-1, with 7 bases lining up with TRBD2. The CDR3 consists of 15 residues. Germline CDR1 reads SGDLS; CDR2 reads YYNGEE. Trimming removed 0 bases from V and 6 bases from J; junction bases left unmatched: 6. The CDR3 here is CASSVGGSETNEQFF. Written as DNA, the CDR3 is TGTGCCAGCAGCGTAGGCGGGAGTGAGACCAATGAGCAGTTCTTC.